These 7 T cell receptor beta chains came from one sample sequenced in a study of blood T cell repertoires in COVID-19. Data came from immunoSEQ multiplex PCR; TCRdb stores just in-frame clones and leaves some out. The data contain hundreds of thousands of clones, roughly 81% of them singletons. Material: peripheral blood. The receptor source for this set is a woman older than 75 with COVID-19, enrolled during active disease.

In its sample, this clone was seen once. The CDR3 nucleotides are TGTGCCAGCAGGCAGACTCCTAACGCGCAGTATTTT. It yields the protein CASRQTPNAQYF. The chain carries TRBV3-1 (or the pseudogene TRBV3-2) and TRBJ2-3; D not resolved. Germline V CDR1 and CDR2: LGHDT, YNNKEL (reference sequence). With 6 bases removed from V and 10 bases from J, the gap between germline ends came to 14 bases. This CDR3 is 12 amino acids long.

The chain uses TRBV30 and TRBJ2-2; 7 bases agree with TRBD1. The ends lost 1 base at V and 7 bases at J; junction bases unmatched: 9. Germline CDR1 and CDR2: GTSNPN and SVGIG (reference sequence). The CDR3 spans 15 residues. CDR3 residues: CAWSGLTGIRGELFF. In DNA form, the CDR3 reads TGTGCCTGGAGTGGCCTGACAGGGATCCGCGGGGAGCTGTTTTTT.

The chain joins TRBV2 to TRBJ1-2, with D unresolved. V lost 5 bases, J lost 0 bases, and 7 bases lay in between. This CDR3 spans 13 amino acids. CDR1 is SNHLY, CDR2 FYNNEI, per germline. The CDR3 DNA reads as TGTGCCAGCAGTAAAATAGCTAACTATGGCTACACCTTC. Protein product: CASSKIANYGYTF. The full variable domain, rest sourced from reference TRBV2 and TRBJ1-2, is EPEVTQTPSHQVTQMGQEVILRCVPISNHLYFYWYRQILGQKVEFLVSFYNNEISEKSEIFDDQFSVERPDGSNFTLKIRSTKLEDSAMYFCASSKIANYGYTFGSGTRLTVV.

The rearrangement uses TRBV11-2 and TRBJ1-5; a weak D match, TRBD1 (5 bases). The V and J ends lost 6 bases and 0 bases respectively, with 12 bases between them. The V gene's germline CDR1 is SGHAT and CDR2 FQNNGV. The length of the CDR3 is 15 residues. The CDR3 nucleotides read TGTGCCAGCAGTCGCGGGACTAATAGCAATCAGCCCCAGCATTTT. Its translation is CASSRGTNSNQPQHF.

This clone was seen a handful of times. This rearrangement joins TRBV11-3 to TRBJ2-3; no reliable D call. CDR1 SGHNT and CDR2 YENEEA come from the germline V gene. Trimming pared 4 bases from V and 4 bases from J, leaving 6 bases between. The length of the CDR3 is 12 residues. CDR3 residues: CASSSTSDTQYF. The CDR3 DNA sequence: TGTGCCAGCAGCTCTACTTCAGATACGCAGTATTTT.

The CDR3 DNA sequence: TGCGCCAGCGCGCGGGAGACTAATGAAAAACTGTTTTTT. It translates to CASARETNEKLFF. The rearrangement uses TRBV5-1 and TRBJ1-4; D gene unclear. CDR3 length equals 13 residues. Germline V gene lookup returns CDR1 SGHRS and CDR2 YFSETQ. V lost 7 bases to trimming and J lost 2 bases, with 9 bases between them.

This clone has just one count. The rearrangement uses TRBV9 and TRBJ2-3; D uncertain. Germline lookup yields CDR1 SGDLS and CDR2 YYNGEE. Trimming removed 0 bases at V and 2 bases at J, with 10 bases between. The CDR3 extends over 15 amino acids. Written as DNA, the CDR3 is TGTGCCAGCAGCGTAGGTTACGGTCTCACAGATACGCAGTATTTT. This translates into CASSVGYGLTDTQYF. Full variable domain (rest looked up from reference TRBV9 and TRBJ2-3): DSGVTQTPKHLITATGQRVTLRCSPRSGDLSVYWYQQSLDQGLQFLIQYYNGEERAKGNILERFSAQQFPDLHSELNLSSLELGDSALYFCASSVGYGLTDTQYFGPGTRLTVL.